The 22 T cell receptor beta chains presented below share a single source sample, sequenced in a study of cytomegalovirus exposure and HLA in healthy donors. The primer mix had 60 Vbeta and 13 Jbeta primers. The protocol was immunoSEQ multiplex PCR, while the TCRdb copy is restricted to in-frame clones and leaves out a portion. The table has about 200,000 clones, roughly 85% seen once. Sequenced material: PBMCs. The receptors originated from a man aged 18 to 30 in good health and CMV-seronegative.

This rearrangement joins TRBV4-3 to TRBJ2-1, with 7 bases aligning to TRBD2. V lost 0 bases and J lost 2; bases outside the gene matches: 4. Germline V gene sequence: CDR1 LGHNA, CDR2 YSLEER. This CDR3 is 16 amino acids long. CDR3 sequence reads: CASSQDVGRPYNEQFF. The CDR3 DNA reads TGCGCCAGCAGCCAAGATGTCGGGAGGCCCTACAATGAGCAGTTCTTC.

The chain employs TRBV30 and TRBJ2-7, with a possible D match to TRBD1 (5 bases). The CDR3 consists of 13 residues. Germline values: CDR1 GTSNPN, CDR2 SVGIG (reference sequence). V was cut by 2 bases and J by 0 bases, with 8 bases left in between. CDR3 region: CAWSHGHSYEQYF. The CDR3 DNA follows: TGTGCCTGGAGTCATGGACACTCCTACGAGCAGTACTTC.

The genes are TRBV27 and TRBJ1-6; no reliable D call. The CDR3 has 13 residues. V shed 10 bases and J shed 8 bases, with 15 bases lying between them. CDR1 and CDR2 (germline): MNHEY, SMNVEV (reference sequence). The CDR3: CATRTFGDSPLHF. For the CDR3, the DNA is TGTGCCACCCGGACTTTTGGTGATTCACCCCTCCACTTT.

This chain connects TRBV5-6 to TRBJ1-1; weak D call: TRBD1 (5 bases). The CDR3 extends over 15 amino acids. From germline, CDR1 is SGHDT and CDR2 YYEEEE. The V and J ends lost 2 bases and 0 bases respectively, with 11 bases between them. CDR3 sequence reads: CASSFRVPMNTEAFF. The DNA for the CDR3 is TGTGCCAGCAGCTTCAGGGTGCCGATGAACACTGAAGCTTTCTTT.

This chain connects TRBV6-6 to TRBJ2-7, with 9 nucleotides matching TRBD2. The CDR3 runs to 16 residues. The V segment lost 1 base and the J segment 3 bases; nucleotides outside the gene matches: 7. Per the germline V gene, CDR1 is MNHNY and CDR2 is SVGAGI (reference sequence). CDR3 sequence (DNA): TGTGCCAGCAGTTACTTCCGACTAGCGGATAACTACGAGCAGTACTTC. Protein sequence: CASSYFRLADNYEQYF.

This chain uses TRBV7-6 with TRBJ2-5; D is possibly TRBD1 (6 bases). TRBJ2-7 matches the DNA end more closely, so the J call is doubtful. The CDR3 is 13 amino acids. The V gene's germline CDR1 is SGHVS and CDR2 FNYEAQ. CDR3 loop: CASSPKDSYEQYF. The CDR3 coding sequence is TGTGCCAGCAGCCCAAAGGACAGCTACGAGCAGTACTTC.

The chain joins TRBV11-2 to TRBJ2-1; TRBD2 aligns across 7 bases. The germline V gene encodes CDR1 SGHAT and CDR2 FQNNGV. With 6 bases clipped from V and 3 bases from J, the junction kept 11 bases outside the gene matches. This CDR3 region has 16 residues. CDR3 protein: CASRTGLSGVYNEQFF. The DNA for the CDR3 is TGTGCCAGCAGAACCGGACTCAGCGGGGTCTACAATGAGCAGTTCTTC.

CDR3 residues: CASGLVLNREGNYGYTF. In DNA form, the CDR3 reads TGTGCTAGTGGTTTGGTACTAAATCGGGAGGGAAACTATGGCTACACCTTC. The V gene is TRBV12-5, the J gene TRBJ1-2; D call uncertain. This CDR3 region has 17 residues. V lost 0 bases to trimming and J lost 2 bases, with 16 bases between them. Germline V gives CDR1 LGHNT, CDR2 FRNRAP.

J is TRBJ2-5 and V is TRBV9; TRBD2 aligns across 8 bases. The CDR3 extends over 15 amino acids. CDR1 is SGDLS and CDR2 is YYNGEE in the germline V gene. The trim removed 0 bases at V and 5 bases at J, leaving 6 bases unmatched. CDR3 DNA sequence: TGTGCCAGCAGCGTAGCGGCGGGGGGCCAGGAGACCCAGTACTTC. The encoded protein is CASSVAAGGQETQYF.

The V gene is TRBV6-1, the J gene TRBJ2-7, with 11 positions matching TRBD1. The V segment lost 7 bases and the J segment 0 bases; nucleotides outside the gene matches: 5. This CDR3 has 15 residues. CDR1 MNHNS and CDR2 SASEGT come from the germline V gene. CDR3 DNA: TGTGCCAGCACCGGACAGGGGGCCCCCTCCTACGAGCAGTACTTC. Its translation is CASTGQGAPSYEQYF.

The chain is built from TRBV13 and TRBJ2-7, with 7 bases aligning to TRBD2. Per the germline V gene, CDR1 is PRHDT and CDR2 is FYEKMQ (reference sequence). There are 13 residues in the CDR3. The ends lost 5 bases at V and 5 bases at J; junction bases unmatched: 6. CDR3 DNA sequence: TGTGCCAGCAGCACCCGACTAGCTCACGAGCAGTACTTC. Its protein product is CASSTRLAHEQYF.

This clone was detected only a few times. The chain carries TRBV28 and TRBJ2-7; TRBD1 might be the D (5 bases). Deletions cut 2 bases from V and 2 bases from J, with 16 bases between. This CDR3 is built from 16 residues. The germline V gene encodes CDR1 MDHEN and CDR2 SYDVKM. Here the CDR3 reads CASSLPGMGPTYEQYF. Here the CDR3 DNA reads TGTGCCAGCAGTTTACCAGGGATGGGGCCTACCTACGAGCAGTACTTC.

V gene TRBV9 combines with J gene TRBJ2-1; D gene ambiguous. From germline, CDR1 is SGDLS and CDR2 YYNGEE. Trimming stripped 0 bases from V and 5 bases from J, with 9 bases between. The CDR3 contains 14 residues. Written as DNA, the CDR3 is TGTGCCAGCAGCGTAGAGATAGAGGACAATGAGCAGTTCTTC. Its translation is CASSVEIEDNEQFF.

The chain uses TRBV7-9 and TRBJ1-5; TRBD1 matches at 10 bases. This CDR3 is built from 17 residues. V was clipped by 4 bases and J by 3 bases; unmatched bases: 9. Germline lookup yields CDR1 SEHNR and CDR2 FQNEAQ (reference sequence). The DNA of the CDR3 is TGTGCCAGCAGCTCCCCACCAGGGACAGGGGACAATCAGCCCCAGCATTTT. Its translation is CASSSPPGTGDNQPQHF.

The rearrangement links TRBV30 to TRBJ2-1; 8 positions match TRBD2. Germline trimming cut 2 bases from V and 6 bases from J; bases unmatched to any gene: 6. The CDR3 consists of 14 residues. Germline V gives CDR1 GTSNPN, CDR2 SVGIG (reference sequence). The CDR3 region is CAWSHTSGLNEQFF. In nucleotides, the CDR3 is TGTGCCTGGAGTCATACTAGCGGTCTCAATGAGCAGTTCTTC.

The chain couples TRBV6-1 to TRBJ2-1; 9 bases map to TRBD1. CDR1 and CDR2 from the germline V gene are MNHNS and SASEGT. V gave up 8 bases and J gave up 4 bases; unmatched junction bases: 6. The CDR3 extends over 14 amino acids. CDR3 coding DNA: TGTGCCAGCTCCGGGACAGGGCAATACAATGAGCAGTTCTTC. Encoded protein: CASSGTGQYNEQFF.

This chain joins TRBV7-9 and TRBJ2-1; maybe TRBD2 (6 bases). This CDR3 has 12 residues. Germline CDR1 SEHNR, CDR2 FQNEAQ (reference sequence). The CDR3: CSSWGLSNEQFF. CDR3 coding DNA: TGTTCCTCTTGGGGACTTTCCAATGAGCAGTTCTTC.

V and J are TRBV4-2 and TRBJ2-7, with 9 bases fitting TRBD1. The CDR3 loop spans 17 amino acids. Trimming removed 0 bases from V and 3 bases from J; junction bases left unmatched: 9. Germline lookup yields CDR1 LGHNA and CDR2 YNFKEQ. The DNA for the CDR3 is TGTGCCAGCAGCCAAGACCACTCCCGGGACAGGGACTACGAGCAGTACTTC. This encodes CASSQDHSRDRDYEQYF.

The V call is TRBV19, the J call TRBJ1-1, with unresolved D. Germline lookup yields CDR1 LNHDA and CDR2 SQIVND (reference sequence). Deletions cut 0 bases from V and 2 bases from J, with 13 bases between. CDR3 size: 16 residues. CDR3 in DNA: TGTGCCAGTAGTATAGATCGAGAGAGGGATAACACTGAAGCTTTCTTT. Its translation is CASSIDRERDNTEAFF.

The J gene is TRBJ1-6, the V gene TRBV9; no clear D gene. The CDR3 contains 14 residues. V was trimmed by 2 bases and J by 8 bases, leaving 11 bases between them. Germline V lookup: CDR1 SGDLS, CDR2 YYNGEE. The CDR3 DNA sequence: TGTGCCAGCAGCGTTAACCAGCGGGATTCACCCCTCCACTTT. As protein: CASSVNQRDSPLHF.

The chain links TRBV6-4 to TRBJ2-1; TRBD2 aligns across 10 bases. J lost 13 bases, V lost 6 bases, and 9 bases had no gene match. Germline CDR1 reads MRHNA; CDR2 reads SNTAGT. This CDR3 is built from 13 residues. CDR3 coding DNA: TGTGCCAGCAGCCGCCTAGCGGGGGATAACCAGTTCTTC. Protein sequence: CASSRLAGDNQFF.

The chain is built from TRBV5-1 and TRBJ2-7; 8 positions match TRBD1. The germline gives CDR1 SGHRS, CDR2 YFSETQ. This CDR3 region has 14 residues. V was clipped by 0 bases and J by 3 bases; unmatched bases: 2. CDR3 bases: TGCGCCAGCAGCTTGGGGACAGGGCTCTACGAGCAGTACTTC. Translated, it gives CASSLGTGLYEQYF.